Below, 22 T cell receptor beta chains from the same sample are listed, as sequenced in a study of CD8+CD57+ T cells in acquired aplastic anemia. CDR3 and TCR beta VDJ profiling relied on genomic DNA as the template. TCRdb reprocessed the reads via MiXCR and lists one record per CDR3 protein. The top ten hold approximately 8.2% of the sample, which has around 250,000 distinct CDR3 sequences, 45% to 65% seen once. Sequencing was performed on sorted CD4+, CD8+, or CD8+CD57+ T cells (not recorded which) from PBMCs. The origin of the receptors is a human donor with severe aplastic anemia or a healthy control (not recorded which).

This chain joins TRBV2 and TRBJ2-3, with a tentative D call TRBD2 (6 bases). Per the germline V gene, CDR1 is SNHLY and CDR2 is FYNNEI. CDR3 length: 13 residues. Between the trimmed V and J ends, which lost 7 bases and 4 bases, there was a span of 12 bases. The CDR3 DNA reads as TGTGCCAGCAACGGGAGAGGGCCAGATACGCAGTATTTT. Translation gives CASNGRGPDTQYF.

The gene calls are TRBV7-3 and TRBJ1-2; the D gene is possibly TRBD1 (6 bases). The V gene lost 9 bases and the J gene lost 3 bases, with 26 bases spanning the gap. The CDR3 loop spans 17 amino acids. The germline V gene has CDR1 SGHTA and CDR2 FQGTGA. The CDR3 region has the DNA TGTGCCAGTCAGCGGGGGCTCACAGGGTCTGTTCACTATGGCTACACCTTC. The encoded protein is CASQRGLTGSVHYGYTF.

The V call is TRBV12-3 or TRBV12-4, the J call TRBJ2-7; 9 bases map to TRBD1. V lost 4 bases to trimming and J lost 6 bases; unmatched junction nucleotides: 7. This CDR3 comprises 14 residues. CDR3 nucleotide sequence: TGTGCCAGCAGTTCTCCGGGACAGGGTATCGAGCAGTACTTC. Translation gives CASSSPGQGIEQYF.

Many counts were recorded for this clonotype. The chain recombines TRBV6-5 with TRBJ1-2, with D hard to call. The CDR3 has 14 residues. Trimming pared 8 bases from V and 3 bases from J, leaving 16 bases between. Germline V gene lookup returns CDR1 MNHEY and CDR2 SVGAGI. CDR3 DNA sequence: TGTGCCAGCGCCCAGGAGGCAGCGTACTATGGCTACACCTTC. It yields the protein CASAQEAAYYGYTF.

V is TRBV20-1 and J is TRBJ2-1; the match to TRBD2 covers 10 bases. From germline, CDR1 is DFQATT and CDR2 SNEGSKA (reference sequence). The CDR3 consists of 13 residues. V was clipped by 6 bases and J by 15 bases; unmatched bases: 14. The CDR3 reads CSAPKGLAGALFF. CDR3 sequence (DNA): TGCAGTGCCCCGAAGGGGCTAGCGGGGGCATTGTTCTTC.

V is TRBV9 and J is TRBJ2-7; D possibly corresponds to TRBD1 (5 bases). CDR1 is SGDLS, CDR2 YYNGEE, per germline. V gave up 6 bases and J gave up 3 bases, with 10 bases separating them. This CDR3 has 12 residues. The CDR3 region is CASTSDSYEQYF. In nucleotides, the CDR3 is TGTGCCAGCACGTCTGACAGCTACGAGCAGTACTTC.

V usage is TRBV29-1 and J usage is TRBJ1-2; TRBD1 agrees at 7 bases. Germline V lookup: CDR1 SQVTM, CDR2 ANQGSEA. The trim removed 6 bases at V and 8 bases at J, leaving 12 bases unmatched. The CDR3 has 13 residues. The CDR3 sequence is CSVTTTGAGGYTF. The CDR3, as DNA: TGCAGCGTAACAACTACAGGGGCAGGGGGCTACACCTTC.

The V call is TRBV29-1, the J call TRBJ1-1; weak D call: TRBD1 (5 bases). The germline V and J ends were trimmed by 6 bases and 3 bases, with 17 bases remaining between them. This CDR3 contains 14 residues. The germline gives CDR1 SQVTM, CDR2 ANQGSEA. The CDR3 loop is CSVMRGLGDTEAFF. Written as DNA, the CDR3 is TGCAGCGTGATGAGGGGCCTGGGAGACACTGAAGCTTTCTTT.

This clonotype came up a few times. J is TRBJ1-1 and V is TRBV29-1, with D perhaps matching TRBD1 (6 bases). CDR3 length equals 12 residues. Germline CDR1 and CDR2: SQVTM and ANQGSEA. Trimming took 7 bases from V and 10 from J, leaving 19 bases between them. CDR3 DNA sequence: TGCAGCGAGATACAGGGTGAAACGGGAGCTTTCTTT. As protein: CSEIQGETGAFF.

As DNA, the CDR3 is TGTGCCAGCAGCTTAGGCCCCGCTGAGCAGTTCTTC. As protein: CASSLGPAEQFF. The V and J genes are TRBV7-9 and TRBJ2-1, with D hard to call. The V gene's germline CDR1 is SEHNR and CDR2 FQNEAQ (reference sequence). V dropped 1 base and J dropped 9 bases, with 7 bases sitting between them. This CDR3 comprises 12 residues.

The rearrangement links TRBV20-1 to TRBJ2-1; no reliable D call. V lost 0 bases and J lost 9, with 18 bases in between. The CDR3 covers 15 residues. The germline gives CDR1 DFQATT, CDR2 SNEGSKA (reference sequence). The CDR3 loop is CSARDKLSTMTEQFF. For the CDR3, the DNA is TGCAGTGCTAGAGATAAGTTGTCAACGATGACTGAGCAGTTCTTC.

The chain couples TRBV20-1 to TRBJ1-1; no clear D gene. There are 13 residues in the CDR3. Germline-derived CDR1 and CDR2 are DFQATT and SNEGSKA (reference sequence). V was cut by 5 bases and J by 4 bases, with 14 bases left in between. For the CDR3, the DNA is TGCAGTGCTCCCCCGGCCTCTGGCACTGAAGCTTTCTTT. It encodes CSAPPASGTEAFF.

The CDR3 DNA is TGTGCCAGCAGCTTGGAACCCTTAATCTACGAGCAGTACTTC. Amino acid sequence: CASSLEPLIYEQYF. The chain links TRBV5-4 to TRBJ2-7; D uncertain. Trimming stripped 0 bases from V and 3 bases from J, with 10 bases between. Germline CDR1 reads SGHNT; CDR2 reads YYREEE (reference sequence). The CDR3 runs 14 residues.

This clonotype was observed a few times. The chain joins TRBV30 to TRBJ1-5, with D maybe TRBD1 (5 bases). The CDR3 contains 14 residues. The germline CDR1 and CDR2 sequences are GTSNPN and SVGIG (reference sequence). V dropped 3 bases and J dropped 1 base, with 10 bases sitting between them. Here the CDR3 DNA reads TGTGCCTGGAGCAGGAGACAGAGCAATCAGCCCCAGCATTTT. Its translation: CAWSRRQSNQPQHF. Variable domain in full (rest from reference TRBV30 and TRBJ1-5): SQTIHQWPATLVQPVGSPLSLECTVEGTSNPNLYWYRQAAGRGLQLLFYSVGIGQISSEVPQNLSASRPQDRQFILSSKKLLLSDSGFYLCAWSRRQSNQPQHFGDGTRLSIL.

The table lists this clonotype with many counts. The CDR3 here is CASSQRQGPNQPQHF. Written as DNA, the CDR3 is TGTGCCAGCAGTCAAAGACAGGGGCCGAATCAGCCCCAGCATTTT. The V and J genes are TRBV28 and TRBJ1-5; 8 nucleotides align to TRBD1. Germline loops: CDR1 MDHEN, CDR2 SYDVKM. The V gene end was trimmed by 5 bases and the J gene end by 4 bases; junction bases not matched to a gene: 7. The CDR3 is 15 residues long.

In the case of this clonotype: Mismatch with germline at one junction end may stem from a read error. The genes are TRBV7-3 and TRBJ2-1; a possible D gene is TRBD1 (7 bases). Germline V CDR1 and CDR2: SGHTA, FQGTGA. The CDR3 has 13 amino acids. The CDR3 coding sequence is TGTGCTAGCAGCCCAGCACCAGGGGGGGAGCAGTTCTTC. Translating gives CASSPAPGGEQFF. Based on the CDR3 plus reference TRBV7-3 and TRBJ2-1, the full variable domain is GAGVSQTPSNKVTEKGKYVELRCDPISGHTALYWYRQSLGQGPEFLIYFQGTGAADDSGLPNDRFFAVRPEGSVSTLKIQRTERGDSAVYLCASSPAPGGEQFFGPGTRLTVL.

J is TRBJ1-1 and V is TRBV12-3 or TRBV12-4; D is unresolved. With 7 bases removed from V and 8 bases from J, the gap between germline ends came to 14 bases. This CDR3 comprises 12 residues. CDR3 loop: CASTLSTPEAFF. DNA of the CDR3: TGTGCCAGCACCCTAAGTACGCCCGAAGCTTTCTTT.

Comments on this clonotype: Compared with germline, one end of the junction differs, possibly owing to a read error. V usage is TRBV20-1 and J usage is TRBJ1-6; 9 bases align to TRBD1. The CDR3 runs 15 residues. Per the germline V gene, CDR1 is DFQATT and CDR2 is SNEGSKA (reference sequence). CDR3 region: CSAFPGQGHNLPLHF. Here the CDR3 DNA reads TGCAGTGCTTTCCCGGGACAGGGTCATAATTTACCCCTCCACTTT.

This clonotype was observed at least ten times. The rearrangement joins TRBV3-1 to TRBJ2-1; no clear D gene. The CDR3 is 12 amino acids. V was cut by 4 bases and J by 8 bases, with 9 bases left in between. Germline V gene sequence: CDR1 LGHDT, CDR2 YNNKEL (reference sequence). CDR3 protein: CASSPSTDEQFF. The CDR3 region has the DNA TGTGCCAGCAGCCCCTCAACGGATGAGCAGTTCTTC.

This clonotype showed up just once. V gene TRBV7-2 combines with J gene TRBJ1-6; 8 bases match TRBD1. J lost 0 bases, V lost 5 bases, and 6 bases had no gene match. Germline-derived CDR1 and CDR2 are SGHTA and FQGNSA. This CDR3 comprises 17 residues. The CDR3 loop is CASSHGQGTSYNSPLHF. The CDR3 coding sequence is TGTGCCAGCAGCCACGGACAGGGAACCTCCTATAATTCACCCCTCCACTTT.

This rearrangement joins TRBV7-2 to TRBJ2-7, with D perhaps matching TRBD1 (5 bases). V lost 5 bases and J 2 bases, leaving 10 bases between the germline ends. The CDR3 totals 13 residues. Germline assignment: CDR1 SGHTA and CDR2 FQGNSA. The CDR3: CASSPQETYEQYF. As DNA, the CDR3 is TGTGCCAGCAGCCCACAGGAGACCTACGAGCAGTACTTC.

This clonotype was found once. This rearrangement joins TRBV20-1 to TRBJ2-7; D possibly matches TRBD1 or TRBD2 (5 bases each). The ends were cut back, 6 bases at V and 3 bases at J, with 12 bases in the middle. The CDR3 runs 12 residues. The germline gives CDR1 DFQATT, CDR2 SNEGSKA (reference sequence). As DNA, the CDR3 is TGCAGTGCATCCGGGACGGTCTACGAGCAGTACTTC. This translates into CSASGTVYEQYF.